This TCR beta chain originates from a study of T-cell memory formation after mild COVID-19. MiXCR, applied by TCRdb to the 5' RACE reads, yields one record per CDR3 protein. The table includes approximately 500,000 distinct CDR3 sequences, about 23% detected once. Study outcomes and limitations: Clones contracting across day 15 to 85 had a balanced CD4/CD8 profile; later expanding clones leaned CD4+.

V was clipped by 6 bases and J by 5 bases, with 6 bases between them. This CDR3 region has 10 residues. Germline-derived CDR1 and CDR2 are DFQATT and SNEGSKA (reference sequence). This clonotype was seen a handful of times. As yet, its antigen is unknown. Sequencing was performed on PBMCs or a T cell subset sorted from them (not recorded which). This chain links TRBV20-1 with TRBJ2-3; D remains unclear. The receptor comes from an adult woman who had mild COVID-19 (a few samples of this study predate the infection). Cell type and time point are not known. The CDR3 is CSAQKDTQYF. The CDR3 nucleotides are TGCAGTGCCCAGAAAGATACGCAGTATTTT.